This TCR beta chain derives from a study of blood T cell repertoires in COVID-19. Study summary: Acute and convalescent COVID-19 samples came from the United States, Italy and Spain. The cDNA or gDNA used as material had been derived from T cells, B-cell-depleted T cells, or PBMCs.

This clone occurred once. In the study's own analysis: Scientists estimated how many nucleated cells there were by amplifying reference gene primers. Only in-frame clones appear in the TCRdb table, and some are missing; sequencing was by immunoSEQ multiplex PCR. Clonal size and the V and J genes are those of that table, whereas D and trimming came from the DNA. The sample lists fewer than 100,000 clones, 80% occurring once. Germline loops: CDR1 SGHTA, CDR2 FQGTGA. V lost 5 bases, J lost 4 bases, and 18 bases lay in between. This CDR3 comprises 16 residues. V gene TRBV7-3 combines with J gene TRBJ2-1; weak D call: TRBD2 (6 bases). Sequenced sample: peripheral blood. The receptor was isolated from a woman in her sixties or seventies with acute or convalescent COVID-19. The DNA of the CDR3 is TGTGCCAGCAGCCCCGGTAGCGGACAAAATTACAATGAGCAGTTCTTC. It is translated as CASSPGSGQNYNEQFF.